The next 26 T cell receptor beta chains were all read from a single sample in a study of PD-L1 blockade in urothelial cancer. The assay was immunoSEQ multiplex PCR, and TCRdb's table has in-frame clones only and misses some. The sample has 35,000 to 55,000 clones; about four fifths are singletons. The sequenced sample was PBMCs, obtained around atezolizumab (anti-PD-L1) treatment. The receptors were gathered from a man in his 70s with urothelial cancer.

CDR3 in amino acids: CASSLAGREGYYNEQFF. The CDR3 nucleotides read TGTGCCAGCAGCTTAGCGGGGCGGGAGGGCTACTACAATGAGCAGTTCTTC. This chain uses TRBV7-2 with TRBJ2-1, with 9 bases lining up with TRBD2. This CDR3 comprises 17 residues. Trimming took 0 bases from V and 3 from J; bases not matched to a gene: 6. The germline gives CDR1 SGHTA, CDR2 FQGNSA.

This chain links TRBV6-5 with TRBJ1-2; TRBD1 agrees at 7 bases. Germline CDR1 and CDR2: MNHEY and SVGAGI. CDR3 size: 15 residues. V trimming: 5 bases; J trimming: 4 bases; junction bases outside the gene matches: 10. CDR3 DNA: TGTGCCAGCAGTGCCTTACAGGGGAAAGTCTATGGCTACACCTTC. It specifies CASSALQGKVYGYTF.

V and J are TRBV19 and TRBJ2-3; D ambiguous. V lost 5 bases and J 3 bases, leaving 18 bases between the germline ends. The CDR3 loop spans 16 amino acids. The germline gives CDR1 LNHDA, CDR2 SQIVND (reference sequence). The CDR3 nucleotides are TGTGCCAGTAGTCCTGGAGTGGCGGAGCCTACAGATACGCAGTATTTT. Its translation is CASSPGVAEPTDTQYF.

The rearrangement links TRBV27 to TRBJ2-1, with D possibly TRBD2 on 7 matching bases. The CDR3 extends over 16 amino acids. The germline gives CDR1 MNHEY, CDR2 SMNVEV (reference sequence). Trimming left V 4 bases short and J 5 bases short, with 18 bases between. The CDR3 DNA reads TGTGCCAGCAGTTGGGTAGGGGGACTAAAACACAATGAGCAGTTCTTC. Its protein is CASSWVGGLKHNEQFF.

The V call is TRBV27, the J call TRBJ2-3, with a tentative D call TRBD1 (5 bases). This CDR3 region has 17 residues. Trimming left V 0 bases short and J 1 base short, with 14 bases between. Germline lookup yields CDR1 MNHEY and CDR2 SMNVEV (reference sequence). CDR3 sequence: CASSLSKGIVGTDTQYF. DNA for the CDR3: TGTGCCAGCAGTTTATCGAAGGGGATCGTGGGCACAGATACGCAGTATTTT.

This clone showed up just a few times. V is TRBV6-5 and J is TRBJ1-1; D remains ambiguous. In germline, CDR1 is MNHEY, CDR2 SVGAGI. This CDR3 spans 14 amino acids. Trimming took off 2 bases at V and 5 bases at J, with 12 bases between the two ends. CDR3 residues: CASSYDAGRTEAFF. Written as DNA, the CDR3 is TGTGCCAGCAGTTACGACGCCGGGAGAACTGAAGCTTTCTTT.

The V call is TRBV6-5, the J call TRBJ1-1; D remains ambiguous. Per germline, CDR1 MNHEY and CDR2 SVGAGI. The CDR3 length is 13 residues. V lost 2 bases to trimming and J lost 3 bases, with 7 bases between them. CDR3 bases: TGTGCCAGCAGTTACGATGGGCACACTGAAGCTTTCTTT. The encoded protein is CASSYDGHTEAFF.

The V and J genes are TRBV7-9 and TRBJ2-1, with 7 bases lining up with TRBD2. Unmatched junction bases numbered 4, after V lost 5 bases and J lost 9 bases. Germline CDR1 SEHNR, CDR2 FQNEAQ (reference sequence). The CDR3 covers 12 residues. CDR3 loop: CASSRLAGEQFF. The CDR3 DNA sequence: TGTGCCAGCAGCAGACTAGCAGGTGAGCAGTTCTTC.

The V and J genes are TRBV28 and TRBJ1-5, with D possibly TRBD1 on 5 matching bases. CDR3 size: 15 residues. Trimming took 8 bases from V and 0 from J, leaving 14 bases between them. The germline gives CDR1 MDHEN, CDR2 SYDVKM. The CDR3 region has the DNA TGTGCCAGCGCAAGGATCAGGGATAGCAATCAGCCCCAGCATTTT. It is translated as CASARIRDSNQPQHF.

The chain carries TRBV28 and TRBJ2-1; D perhaps matches TRBD1 (6 bases). The ends were cut back, 5 bases at V and 0 bases at J, with 14 bases in the middle. The V gene's germline CDR1 is MDHEN and CDR2 SYDVKM. The CDR3 extends over 16 amino acids. CDR3 DNA: TGTGCCAGCAGTCTAGGGACAACTAGCTCCTACAATGAGCAGTTCTTC. Amino acid sequence: CASSLGTTSSYNEQFF.

This chain connects TRBV30 to TRBJ1-2, with TRBD1 identical over 11 bases. The V and J ends lost 2 bases and 4 bases, in that order; junction bases with no gene match: 12. The CDR3 consists of 17 residues. Per the germline V gene, CDR1 is GTSNPN and CDR2 is SVGIG (reference sequence). CDR3 bases: TGTGCCTGGAGTCGACGGACAGGGGGCCGCAATAGCTATGGCTACACCTTC. Translated, it gives CAWSRRTGGRNSYGYTF. The full variable domain, its missing parts supplied by reference TRBV30 and TRBJ1-2, is SQTIHQWPATLVQPVGSPLSLECTVEGTSNPNLYWYRQAAGRGLQLLFYSVGIGQISSEVPQNLSASRPQDRQFILSSKKLLLSDSGFYLCAWSRRTGGRNSYGYTFGSGTRLTVV.

This chain links TRBV5-1 with TRBJ2-7; possible D gene TRBD2, 6 bases. Germline CDR1 and CDR2: SGHRS and YFSETQ. This CDR3 has 14 residues. V was trimmed by 2 bases and J by 1 base, leaving 10 bases between them. DNA of the CDR3: TGCGCCAGCAGCTTAGGGACTGTTTCCTACGAGCAGTACTTC. Protein product: CASSLGTVSYEQYF.

The chain joins TRBV11-2 to TRBJ2-1; possibly TRBD1 for D (7 bases). There are 15 residues in the CDR3. Looked up from germline, CDR1 is SGHAT and CDR2 is FQNNGV. Between the trimmed V and J ends, which lost 0 bases and 7 bases, there was a span of 13 bases. CDR3 bases: TGTGCCAGCAGCTTAGAGACAGGGAGGTGGAATGAGCAGTTCTTC. Amino acids: CASSLETGRWNEQFF.

The V gene is TRBV4-1, the J gene TRBJ2-2; 9 bases match TRBD2. This CDR3 is 17 amino acids long. J lost 4 bases, V lost 1 base, and 7 bases had no gene match. Germline-derived CDR1 and CDR2 are MGHRA and YSYEKL. CDR3 coding DNA: TGCGCCAGCAGCCAAGGTACACTAGCGGGCCTCACCGGGGAGCTGTTTTTT. It translates to CASSQGTLAGLTGELFF.

The chain joins TRBV29-1 to TRBJ2-7, with 8 bases identical to TRBD2. After removal of 7 bases from V and 5 bases from J, the junction contained 10 bases not matched to a gene. CDR3 length equals 13 residues. CDR1 and CDR2 (germline): SQVTM, ANQGSEA. The CDR3 spells CSAGGVPRNEQYF. DNA for the CDR3: TGCAGCGCCGGGGGGGTCCCCCGGAACGAGCAGTACTTC.

V usage is TRBV29-1 and J usage is TRBJ2-7; TRBD2 is a possible D gene (6 bases). The V gene's germline CDR1 is SQVTM and CDR2 ANQGSEA. The CDR3 extends over 14 amino acids. The germline V and J ends were trimmed by 3 bases and 1 base, with 13 bases remaining between them. The CDR3 spells CSVDPDRGSYEQYF. The CDR3, as DNA: TGCAGCGTTGATCCCGATCGGGGGTCCTACGAGCAGTACTTC.

V is TRBV15 and J is TRBJ1-2; TRBD1 matches 12 bases. V lost 0 bases and J lost 8; bases outside the gene matches: 7. The CDR3 consists of 16 residues. Germline assignment: CDR1 LNHNV and CDR2 YYDKDF (reference sequence). As DNA, the CDR3 is TGTGCCACCAGCAGAGAGTCCGGGACAGGGGGCCGGGGCTACACCTTC. Its translation is CATSRESGTGGRGYTF.

This rearrangement joins TRBV7-3 to TRBJ2-1; TRBD2 matches 7 bases. The CDR3 consists of 13 residues. Germline values: CDR1 SGHTA, CDR2 FQGTGA. V was pared by 5 bases and J by 9 bases, with 7 bases of the junction left unmatched. CDR3 in amino acids: CASSPWGEGEQFF. In DNA, the CDR3 is TGTGCCAGCAGCCCATGGGGGGAGGGTGAGCAGTTCTTC.

This chain links TRBV5-1 with TRBJ2-3; TRBD1 agrees at 8 bases. The junction had 4 bases not matched to a gene; V was cut back by 3 bases and J by 4 bases. Germline V CDR1 and CDR2: SGHRS, YFSETQ. The CDR3 has 14 residues. CDR3 sequence: CASSSGQDPDTQYF. The CDR3 DNA follows: TGCGCCAGCAGCTCGGGACAGGATCCAGATACGCAGTATTTT.

The rearrangement uses TRBV5-1 and TRBJ2-7; D is perhaps TRBD1 (6 bases). The germline gives CDR1 SGHRS, CDR2 YFSETQ. V was trimmed by 0 bases and J by 3 bases, leaving 19 bases between them. This CDR3 is built from 17 residues. The CDR3 DNA reads as TGCGCCAGCAGCTTGGGAGATTACAGGGCTTCGGTCTACGAGCAGTACTTC. Translated, it gives CASSLGDYRASVYEQYF. Based on the CDR3 plus reference TRBV5-1 and TRBJ2-7, the full variable domain is KAGVTQTPRYLIKTRGQQVTLSCSPISGHRSVSWYQQTPGQGLQFLFEYFSETQRNKGNFPGRFSGRQFSNSRSEMNVSTLELGDSALYLCASSLGDYRASVYEQYFGPGTRLTVT.

The rearrangement links TRBV19 to TRBJ2-1; the match to TRBD2 covers 7 bases. The V gene end was trimmed by 2 bases and the J gene end by 3 bases; junction bases not matched to a gene: 10. CDR3 length: 17 residues. Germline V gene sequence: CDR1 LNHDA, CDR2 SQIVND (reference sequence). In DNA, the CDR3 is TGTGCCAGTAGTATACCTTGGGCGGGAGAGGACTACAATGAGCAGTTCTTC. This encodes CASSIPWAGEDYNEQFF. The whole variable domain, remainder taken from reference TRBV19 and TRBJ2-1, is DGGITQSPKYLFRKEGQNVTLSCEQNLNHDAMYWYRQDPGQGLRLIYYSQIVNDFQKGDIAEGYSVSREKKESFPLTVTSAQKNPTAFYLCASSIPWAGEDYNEQFFGPGTRLTVL.

This clone was observed a single time. The chain has TRBV15 and TRBJ1-5; perhaps TRBD1 as D (5 bases). The CDR3 totals 17 residues. The V end was cut by 0 bases, the J end by 3 bases, with 15 bases between. In germline, CDR1 is LNHNV, CDR2 YYDKDF (reference sequence). The CDR3 nucleotides are TGTGCCACCAGCAGAGAGTTGGAGGGGCATTTCAATCAGCCCCAGCATTTT. Its translation is CATSRELEGHFNQPQHF. Full variable domain (outside the CDR3, taken from reference TRBV15 and TRBJ1-5): DAMVIQNPRYQVTQFGKPVTLSCSQTLNHNVMYWYQQKSSQAPKLLFHYYDKDFNNEADTPDNFQSRRPNTSFCFLDIRSPGLGDTAMYLCATSRELEGHFNQPQHFGDGTRLSIL.

This clone was recorded once. The gene calls are TRBV7-8 and TRBJ1-1; 10 bases map to TRBD1. V gave up 3 bases and J gave up 11 bases; unmatched junction bases: 3. Per the germline V gene, CDR1 is SGHVS and CDR2 is FQNEAQ. The CDR3 contains 12 residues. In DNA form, the CDR3 reads TGTGCCAGCAGCTTGGGACAGGGGATGGCTTTCTTT. It is translated as CASSLGQGMAFF.

This clone was detected once. The chain combines TRBV7-2 with TRBJ2-3; TRBD2 aligns across 11 bases. This CDR3 region has 16 residues. Trimming took 5 bases from V and 6 from J; bases not matched to a gene: 10. The germline gives CDR1 SGHTA, CDR2 FQGNSA. The CDR3 here is CASSQLAGAPSDTQYF. CDR3 DNA sequence: TGTGCCAGCAGCCAACTAGCGGGAGCCCCGTCTGATACGCAGTATTTT.

The chain links TRBV11-3 to TRBJ2-1; perhaps TRBD1 as D (5 bases). Germline V CDR1 and CDR2: SGHNT, YENEEA. The CDR3 spans 13 residues. Trimming shortened V by 5 bases and J by 5 bases, and 10 bases separated the two germline ends. CDR3 DNA: TGTGCCAGCAGCCACGACAGTAACAATGAGCAGTTCTTC. Translated: CASSHDSNNEQFF. Looking up the rest from reference TRBV11-3 and TRBJ2-1 gives the full variable domain: EAGVVQSPRYKIIEKKQPVAFWCNPISGHNTLYWYLQNLGQGPELLIRYENEEAVDDSQLPKDRFSAERLKGVDSTLKIQPAELGDSAVYLCASSHDSNNEQFFGPGTRLTVL.

The chain carries TRBV9 and TRBJ2-1; the match to TRBD2 covers 9 bases. Germline trimming cut 4 bases from V and 5 bases from J; bases unmatched to any gene: 4. Per germline, CDR1 SGDLS and CDR2 YYNGEE. The CDR3 has 14 residues. In DNA form, the CDR3 reads TGTGCCAGCAGCCCTAGCGGGGAAGACAATGAGCAGTTCTTC. Translating it yields CASSPSGEDNEQFF.